This paragraph covers one T cell receptor (beta chain) sequence. The antigen remains unidentified. The germline gene is not matched at one end of the junction; a read error may be the cause. TCRB libraries came from RNA via three nested multiplex PCR rounds. A C-beta primer primed TCRB cDNA from roughly 0.5 ug RNA. TCRdb called the multiplex PCR reads again in MiXCR, with one record for every CDR3 protein. The table shows tens of thousands of distinct CDR3 sequences, with around 55% occurring only once. This sample was included in a study of tumor-infiltrating lymphocytes in glioblastoma multiforme. General study findings and limits: Just one glioblastoma patient contributed to the TCR-mutation comparison. Unequal TCR RNA per T cell might skew measured clone sizes. No surface-marker sorting into functional T cell subtypes was done.

This receptor was identified in a male donor with glioblastoma. Source material: brain tumor tissue.

CDR3 sequence: CASHRVGLDYGHTF. For the CDR3, the DNA is TGTGCCAGCCATCGGGTAGGGCTCGACTATGGCCACACCTTC. The chain combines TRBV7-9 with TRBJ1-2; D uncertain. There are 14 residues in the CDR3. Looked up from germline, CDR1 is SEHNR and CDR2 is FQNEAQ (reference sequence).